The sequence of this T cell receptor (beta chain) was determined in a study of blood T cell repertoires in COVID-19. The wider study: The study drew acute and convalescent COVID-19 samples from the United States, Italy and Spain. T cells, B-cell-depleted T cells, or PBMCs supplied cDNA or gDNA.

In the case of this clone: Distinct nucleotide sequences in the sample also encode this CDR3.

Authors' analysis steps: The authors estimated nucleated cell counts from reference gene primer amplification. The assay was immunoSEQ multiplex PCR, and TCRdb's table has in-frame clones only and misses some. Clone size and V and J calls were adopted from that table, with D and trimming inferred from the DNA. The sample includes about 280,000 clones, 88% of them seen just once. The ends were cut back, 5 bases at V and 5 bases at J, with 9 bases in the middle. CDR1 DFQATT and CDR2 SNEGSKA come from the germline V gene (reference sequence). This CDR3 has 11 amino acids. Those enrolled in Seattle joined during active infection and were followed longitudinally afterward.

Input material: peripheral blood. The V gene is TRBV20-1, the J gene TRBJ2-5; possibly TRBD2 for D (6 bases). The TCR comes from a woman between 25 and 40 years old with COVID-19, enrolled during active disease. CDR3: CSAGRGETQYF. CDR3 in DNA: TGCAGTGCTGGACGGGGGGAGACCCAGTACTTC.